The 28 T cell receptor beta chains below were found in one sample sequenced in a study of T cell responses to AZD1222 COVID-19 vaccine. TCRdb's copy holds only in-frame clones and misses some; the assay was immunoSEQ multiplex PCR. The repertoire includes fewer than 110,000 clones, 87% of them detected once, and 3.5% to 4.5% sits in the top ten. The source material was peripheral blood, sampled on day 0 of AZD1222 vaccination. These receptors all come from an adult in good health.

CDR3 protein: CASGLPGEKLFF. In DNA, the CDR3 is TGTGCTAGTGGCCTGCCGGGAGAAAAACTGTTTTTT. The chain uses TRBV12-5 and TRBJ1-4; no clear D. This CDR3 is built from 12 residues. Trimming left V 6 bases short and J 8 bases short, with 10 bases between. Germline CDR1 is LGHNT and CDR2 is FRNRAP.

The genes are TRBV11-2 and TRBJ2-5; D is undetermined. Trimming took 3 bases from V and 8 from J, leaving 7 bases between them. This CDR3 is 11 amino acids long. Germline lookup yields CDR1 SGHAT and CDR2 FQNNGV. The DNA of the CDR3 is TGTGCCAGCAGCTTCGAAGGTACCCAGTACTTC. Translated: CASSFEGTQYF.

The chain couples TRBV5-6 to TRBJ1-5; no reliable D call. Germline CDR1 SGHDT, CDR2 YYEEEE. Between the trimmed V and J ends, which lost 5 bases and 3 bases, there was a span of 12 bases. This CDR3 comprises 14 residues. CDR3 in DNA: TGTGCCAGCAGTTCGTCGGTGGTCAATCAGCCCCAGCATTTT. Amino acids: CASSSSVVNQPQHF.

The J gene is TRBJ1-5, the V gene TRBV15; a weak D match, TRBD1 (6 bases). Trimming shortened V by 0 bases and J by 1 base, and 16 bases separated the two germline ends. CDR1 is LNHNV, CDR2 YYDKDF, per germline (reference sequence). The CDR3 loop spans 18 amino acids. This chain's CDR3 is CATSRDLRGGRSNQPQHF. The CDR3 bases are TGTGCCACCAGCAGAGATCTACGCGGGGGCCGGAGCAATCAGCCCCAGCATTTT.

The chain employs TRBV27 and TRBJ2-5, with 10 positions matching TRBD2. Trimming at V came to 1 base and at J to 4 bases, leaving 6 bases not matched to a gene. From germline, CDR1 is MNHEY and CDR2 SMNVEV (reference sequence). The CDR3 spans 16 residues. The CDR3 coding sequence is TGTGCCAGCAGTTTATTCCTAGCGGGAGTAGGAGAGACCCAGTACTTC. Amino acids: CASSLFLAGVGETQYF.

V and J are TRBV6-4 and TRBJ2-7, with no clear D. V was clipped by 0 bases and J by 2 bases, with 11 bases between them. This CDR3 comprises 15 residues. Germline assignment: CDR1 MRHNA and CDR2 SNTAGT. The CDR3 sequence is CASSDSSTRAYEQYF. CDR3 nucleotides: TGTGCCAGCAGTGACTCGTCTACCCGAGCCTACGAGCAGTACTTC.

The count of this clone is one. V gene TRBV30 combines with J gene TRBJ2-7; no definite D call. CDR3 length equals 14 residues. Trimming took 4 bases from V and 0 from J, leaving 13 bases between them. CDR1 and CDR2 from the germline V gene are GTSNPN and SVGIG (reference sequence). The CDR3, as DNA: TGTGCCTGGACCCCCGGTTTCAGCTCCTACGAGCAGTACTTC. It codes for CAWTPGFSSYEQYF.

The chain recombines TRBV5-1 with TRBJ1-6; D remains ambiguous. Trimming left V 1 base short and J 3 bases short, with 11 bases between. The CDR3 sequence is 16 residues long. Germline V gene data show CDR1 as SGHRS and CDR2 as YFSETQ. The CDR3 sequence: CASSLTDTSYNSPLHF. In nucleotides, the CDR3 is TGCGCCAGCAGCTTGACCGATACGAGCTATAATTCACCCCTCCACTTT.

The chain employs TRBV23-1 and TRBJ1-2, with 9 bases fitting TRBD1. Being an ORF, TRBV23-1 has a function that is uncertain. V shed 4 bases, J shed 1 base, and the junction held 10 bases outside the gene matches. This CDR3 comprises 17 residues. CDR3 region: CASSPRDRALSNYGYTF. CDR3 coding DNA: TGCGCCAGCAGTCCCCGGGACAGGGCCCTCAGTAACTATGGCTACACCTTC.

The rearrangement links TRBV3-1 (or the pseudogene TRBV3-2) to TRBJ2-7; no clear D gene. CDR3 length: 11 amino acids. Deletions cut 8 bases from V and 7 bases from J, with 12 bases between. The germline CDR1 and CDR2 sequences are LGHDT and YNNKEL (reference sequence). Here the CDR3 reads CASLGVDEQYF. CDR3 DNA: TGTGCCAGCCTAGGCGTGGATGAGCAGTACTTC.

The chain has TRBV6-5 and TRBJ2-6, with D possibly being TRBD2 (5 bases). V lost 0 bases and J lost 0, with 6 bases in between. The CDR3 is 16 amino acids. Germline lookup yields CDR1 MNHEY and CDR2 SVGAGI. The CDR3 coding sequence is TGTGCCAGCAGTTACTCGAGGGTCTCTGGGGCCAACGTCCTGACTTTC. Its protein product is CASSYSRVSGANVLTF.

The chain recombines TRBV18 with TRBJ1-2, with D unclear. Between the trimmed V and J ends, which lost 3 bases and 6 bases, there was a span of 11 bases. Germline V gives CDR1 KGHSH, CDR2 LQKENI. This CDR3 comprises 13 residues. The CDR3 DNA sequence: TGTGCCAGCTCACCCCGGGAGGAGGATGGCTACACCTTC. Its translation: CASSPREEDGYTF. Supplemented by reference TRBV18 and TRBJ1-2, the full variable domain reads NAGVMQNPRHLVRRRGQEARLRCSPMKGHSHVYWYRQLPEEGLKFMVYLQKENIIDESGMPKERFSAEFPKEGPSILRIQQVVRGDSAAYFCASSPREEDGYTFGSGTRLTVV.

The chain recombines TRBV7-9 with TRBJ2-7, with TRBD2 identical over 8 bases. V trimming: 7 bases; J trimming: 1 base; junction bases outside the gene matches: 15. The CDR3 contains 17 residues. Germline values: CDR1 SEHNR, CDR2 FQNEAQ (reference sequence). CDR3 nucleotide sequence: TGTGCCAGCACGGGAGCGGGAGAGTGGGGGAGGTCCTACGAGCAGTACTTC. Translated: CASTGAGEWGRSYEQYF.

This rearrangement joins TRBV9 to TRBJ2-1, with D hard to call. CDR3 length equals 13 residues. V lost 4 bases and J 8 bases, leaving 13 bases between the germline ends. Germline V gives CDR1 SGDLS, CDR2 YYNGEE. CDR3 bases: TGTGCCAGCAGCTTTAGTAGTGGGTATGAGCAGTTCTTC. The encoded protein is CASSFSSGYEQFF.

V gene TRBV9 combines with J gene TRBJ2-1; 7 bases map to TRBD1. The CDR3 runs to 16 residues. Looked up from germline, CDR1 is SGDLS and CDR2 is YYNGEE. Unmatched junction bases numbered 18, after V lost 4 bases and J lost 11 bases. The CDR3 is CASSPQSGTETPKQFF. The CDR3 region has the DNA TGTGCCAGCAGCCCCCAGTCCGGGACAGAAACCCCTAAGCAGTTCTTC.

The V and J genes are TRBV7-9 and TRBJ1-2, with 8 bases matching TRBD1. The CDR3 runs 14 residues. Germline V gives CDR1 SEHNR, CDR2 FQNEAQ (reference sequence). V trimming: 4 bases; J trimming: 0 bases; junction bases outside the gene matches: 1. The CDR3 sequence: CASSSDRANYGYTF. The CDR3 nucleotides are TGTGCCAGCAGCTCGGACAGGGCTAACTATGGCTACACCTTC. Looking up the rest from reference TRBV7-9 and TRBJ1-2 gives the full variable domain: DTGVSQNPRHKITKRGQNVTFRCDPISEHNRLYWYRQTLGQGPEFLTYFQNEAQLEKSRLLSDRFSAERPKGSFSTLEIQRTEQGDSAMYLCASSSDRANYGYTFGSGTRLTVV.

This chain joins TRBV7-2 and TRBJ2-7; 7 bases are a match to TRBD1. V lost 5 bases to trimming and J lost 3 bases; unmatched junction nucleotides: 7. The CDR3 is 14 amino acids. Germline loops: CDR1 SGHTA, CDR2 FQGNSA. The CDR3 sequence: CASSIRDRVYEQYF. In DNA, the CDR3 is TGTGCCAGCAGCATCCGGGACAGAGTCTACGAGCAGTACTTC.

The sample holds one count of this clone. This chain joins TRBV12-3 or TRBV12-4 and TRBJ1-1; no clear D. Trimming removed 7 bases from V and 1 base from J, with 10 bases in between. The CDR3 is 13 residues long. The CDR3: CASNWAGNTEAFF. CDR3 bases: TGTGCCAGCAACTGGGCGGGGAACACTGAAGCTTTCTTT.

The rearrangement joins TRBV30 to TRBJ1-5; no clear D gene. The CDR3 loop spans 12 amino acids. The ends were cut back, 5 bases at V and 3 bases at J, with 8 bases in the middle. CDR1 is GTSNPN and CDR2 is SVGIG in the germline V gene (reference sequence). CDR3 region: CAWGLFNQPQHF. The CDR3 nucleotides read TGTGCCTGGGGCCTTTTCAATCAGCCCCAGCATTTT. Based on the CDR3 plus reference TRBV30 and TRBJ1-5, the full variable domain is SQTIHQWPATLVQPVGSPLSLECTVEGTSNPNLYWYRQAAGRGLQLLFYSVGIGQISSEVPQNLSASRPQDRQFILSSKKLLLSDSGFYLCAWGLFNQPQHFGDGTRLSIL.

This clone has more than one count but fewer than ten. The rearrangement joins TRBV28 to TRBJ1-2, with D tentatively TRBD1 (5 bases). CDR1 MDHEN and CDR2 SYDVKM come from the germline V gene. Trimming took off 6 bases at V and 6 bases at J, with 14 bases between the two ends. The CDR3 has 13 amino acids. The CDR3 sequence: CASRGQLTDGYTF. The CDR3 region has the DNA TGTGCCAGCAGGGGGCAGTTAACCGATGGCTACACCTTC.

The chain recombines TRBV30 with TRBJ1-3; D is ambiguous. V was cut by 7 bases and J by 0 bases, with 10 bases left in between. The CDR3 sequence is 13 residues long. Germline V gene sequence: CDR1 GTSNPN, CDR2 SVGIG (reference sequence). This CDR3 reads CAYSASSGNTIYF. DNA for the CDR3: TGTGCCTATTCAGCCAGCTCTGGAAACACCATATATTTT.

This chain connects TRBV2 to TRBJ1-5, with a tentative D call TRBD1 (6 bases). V lost 4 bases and J lost 0, with 16 bases in between. The CDR3 contains 17 residues. Germline CDR1 reads SNHLY; CDR2 reads FYNNEI. The CDR3 coding sequence is TGTGCCAGCAGTGCTCCGGACAGTCTACATAGCAATCAGCCCCAGCATTTT. Amino acids: CASSAPDSLHSNQPQHF.

The chain has TRBV20-1 and TRBJ1-2; perhaps TRBD1 as D (5 bases). With 4 bases removed from V and 7 bases from J, the gap between germline ends came to 10 bases. From germline, CDR1 is DFQATT and CDR2 SNEGSKA (reference sequence). This CDR3 region has 11 residues. The CDR3 sequence: CSATGGVGYTF. CDR3 nucleotide sequence: TGCAGTGCTACGGGGGGGGTTGGCTACACCTTC.

The genes are TRBV7-9 and TRBJ2-1, with 9 nucleotides matching TRBD2. The CDR3 loop spans 16 amino acids. J gave up 7 bases and V 5 bases, and 12 bases lay outside the gene matches. Germline CDR1 is SEHNR and CDR2 is FQNEAQ (reference sequence). DNA of the CDR3: TGTGCCAGCAGCGTACGTCAAAGGAGCGGGAGGAATGAGCAGTTCTTC. This sequence encodes CASSVRQRSGRNEQFF.

The gene calls are TRBV7-6 and TRBJ2-1; no definite D call. Germline values: CDR1 SGHVS, CDR2 FNYEAQ. Trimming took off 1 base at V and 5 bases at J, with 21 bases between the two ends. The CDR3 totals 18 residues. CDR3 sequence reads: CASSLVGFVSPSNNEQFF. The DNA of the CDR3 is TGTGCCAGCAGCTTAGTGGGATTCGTGAGTCCCAGTAACAATGAGCAGTTCTTC.

The chain has TRBV5-1 and TRBJ2-1; 7 bases are a match to TRBD2. CDR1 is SGHRS and CDR2 is YFSETQ in the germline V gene. Unmatched junction bases numbered 5, after V lost 0 bases and J lost 5 bases. CDR3 length: 15 amino acids. CDR3 nucleotides: TGCGCCAGCAGCTTGGAGGGAGGGAAAAACAATGAGCAGTTCTTC. It is translated as CASSLEGGKNNEQFF.

This chain joins TRBV19 and TRBJ2-7; 7 bases are shared with TRBD2. V trimming: 10 bases; J trimming: 1 base; junction bases outside the gene matches: 13. The CDR3 has 15 amino acids. The germline V gene has CDR1 LNHDA and CDR2 SQIVND (reference sequence). CDR3 residues: CATTRGSDPSYEQYF. CDR3 in DNA: TGTGCCACTACCCGCGGGAGCGACCCTTCCTACGAGCAGTACTTC.

The CDR3 reads CASKLDRGHGQPQHF. DNA of the CDR3: TGTGCCAGTAAGCTGGACAGGGGGCATGGTCAGCCCCAGCATTTT. The chain couples TRBV19 to TRBJ1-5, with 11 bases matching TRBD1. The germline V gene has CDR1 LNHDA and CDR2 SQIVND (reference sequence). The CDR3 runs to 15 residues. V lost 7 bases and J lost 6; bases outside the gene matches: 8.